These 28 T cell receptor beta chains originate from one sample sequenced in a study of blood T cell repertoires in COVID-19. Repertoires were generated with immunoSEQ multiplex PCR, while TCRdb's copy carries only in-frame clones and drops some. The data contain fewer than 300,000 clones, about 68% of them singletons. The sample consisted of peripheral blood. Receptors were obtained from a woman aged 80 or older with acute or convalescent COVID-19.

The rearrangement uses TRBV20-1 and TRBJ1-5; no definite D call. Between the trimmed V and J ends, which lost 3 bases and 2 bases, there was a span of 14 bases. Germline assignment: CDR1 DFQATT and CDR2 SNEGSKA (reference sequence). There are 15 residues in the CDR3. CDR3 sequence (DNA): TGCAGTGCTAGTGGAGCAGGTCACGGCAATCAGCCCCAGCATTTT. It is translated as CSASGAGHGNQPQHF.

This rearrangement joins TRBV5-4 to TRBJ1-2; D unresolved. Germline assignment: CDR1 SGHNT and CDR2 YYREEE (reference sequence). Trimming pared 1 base from V and 3 bases from J, leaving 10 bases between. The CDR3 is 14 amino acids. The CDR3, as DNA: TGTGCCAGCAGCTTGTGGTTTGCGGACTATGGCTACACCTTC. Protein sequence: CASSLWFADYGYTF.

The sample holds a few counts of this clone. The genes are TRBV7-9 and TRBJ1-6; 11 nucleotides line up with TRBD1. The CDR3 has 16 amino acids. In germline, CDR1 is SEHNR, CDR2 FQNEAQ (reference sequence). The V gene end was trimmed by 5 bases and the J gene end by 9 bases; junction bases not matched to a gene: 9. The CDR3 loop is CASSQHAGTGGSPLHF. Here the CDR3 DNA reads TGTGCCAGCAGCCAACACGCCGGGACAGGGGGTTCACCCCTCCACTTT.

The J gene is TRBJ1-1, the V gene TRBV9; TRBD1 matches at 11 bases. The CDR3 is 14 residues long. The junction had 6 bases not matched to a gene; V was cut back by 5 bases and J by 6 bases. Germline CDR1 reads SGDLS; CDR2 reads YYNGEE. CDR3 bases: TGTGCCAGCAGGTCGGGACAGGGGGACTCTGAAGCTTTCTTT. Its protein is CASRSGQGDSEAFF.

The CDR3 sequence: CASSFLRLDYPGTGRDEQFF. CDR3 bases: TGTGCCAGCAGCTTTTTAAGGCTAGATTATCCCGGGACAGGGAGAGATGAGCAGTTCTTC. The chain carries TRBV12-1 and TRBJ2-1; the table names TRBD1, a call not compared with the DNA. TRBV12-1 has pseudogene status. The CDR3 covers 20 residues.

The chain links TRBV7-2 to TRBJ2-1; no firm D call. Germline CDR1 and CDR2: SGHTA and FQGNSA. The V end was cut by 5 bases, the J end by 0 bases, with 11 bases between. This CDR3 comprises 15 residues. CDR3 sequence: CASSPQTSSYNEQFF. The DNA of the CDR3 is TGTGCCAGCAGCCCTCAGACAAGCTCCTACAATGAGCAGTTCTTC.

CDR3 DNA: TGTGCCAGCAGCTTTTGGGTCGGCGGAGGGGGCCGATACAATGAGCAGTTCTTC. Encoded protein: CASSFWVGGGGRYNEQFF. The V gene is TRBV7-2, the J gene TRBJ2-1; weak D call: TRBD1 (7 bases). The CDR3 is 18 residues long. The germline gives CDR1 SGHTA, CDR2 FQGNSA. Trimming shortened V by 3 bases and J by 4 bases, and 22 bases separated the two germline ends.

This chain links TRBV5-1 with TRBJ2-3, with TRBD2 matching over 7 bases. After removal of 3 bases from V and 0 bases from J, the junction contained 4 bases not matched to a gene. The V gene's germline CDR1 is SGHRS and CDR2 YFSETQ. CDR3 length: 15 residues. The CDR3 spells CASSSLAVSTDTQYF. CDR3 DNA sequence: TGCGCCAGCAGCTCGCTAGCGGTTAGCACAGATACGCAGTATTTT. Drawing the rest from reference TRBV5-1 and TRBJ2-3, the complete variable domain is KAGVTQTPRYLIKTRGQQVTLSCSPISGHRSVSWYQQTPGQGLQFLFEYFSETQRNKGNFPGRFSGRQFSNSRSEMNVSTLELGDSALYLCASSSLAVSTDTQYFGPGTRLTVL.

The chain carries TRBV18 and TRBJ1-1, with D uncertain. Germline CDR1 is KGHSH and CDR2 is LQKENI. Trimming took off 6 bases at V and 0 bases at J, with 17 bases between the two ends. CDR3 size: 16 residues. CDR3 nucleotides: TGTGCCAGCTCCTCCCGGGAGGGCCTCATGAACACTGAAGCTTTCTTT. Translation: CASSSREGLMNTEAFF.

The V gene is TRBV5-4, the J gene TRBJ2-3, with D possibly matching TRBD1 (6 bases). This CDR3 spans 16 amino acids. CDR1 SGHNT and CDR2 YYREEE come from the germline V gene (reference sequence). V was pared by 0 bases and J by 2 bases, with 13 bases between. For the CDR3, the DNA is TGTGCCAGCAGCTTGGGACAGACAGGACCCACAGATACGCAGTATTTT. Protein product: CASSLGQTGPTDTQYF.

The V call is TRBV19, the J call TRBJ1-5; D is uncertain. Trimming stripped 6 bases from V and 0 bases from J, with 15 bases between. CDR3 length equals 16 residues. Looked up from germline, CDR1 is LNHDA and CDR2 is SQIVND (reference sequence). The CDR3 region is CASSTYFGSSNQPQHF. DNA for the CDR3: TGTGCCAGTAGCACATATTTCGGGAGTAGCAATCAGCCCCAGCATTTT.

The J gene is TRBJ1-1, the V gene TRBV2; TRBD1 might be the D (5 bases). The germline V gene has CDR1 SNHLY and CDR2 FYNNEI. Trimming took off 6 bases at V and 0 bases at J, with 11 bases between the two ends. The CDR3 extends over 14 amino acids. CDR3 loop: CASSRGLLNTEAFF. The CDR3 nucleotides read TGTGCCAGCAGCCGGGGACTCCTGAACACTGAAGCTTTCTTT. The full variable domain, with the rest looked up from reference TRBV2 and TRBJ1-1, is EPEVTQTPSHQVTQMGQEVILRCVPISNHLYFYWYRQILGQKVEFLVSFYNNEISEKSEIFDDQFSVERPDGSNFTLKIRSTKLEDSAMYFCASSRGLLNTEAFFGQGTRLTVV.

V usage is TRBV5-1 and J usage is TRBJ2-3; a possible D gene is TRBD1 (6 bases). The CDR3 covers 17 residues. Germline CDR1 and CDR2: SGHRS and YFSETQ. Trimming took off 3 bases at V and 3 bases at J, with 20 bases between the two ends. The CDR3 reads CASSYRSMDRTTDTQYF. The CDR3 nucleotides are TGCGCCAGCAGCTATCGTAGTATGGACAGAACAACAGATACGCAGTATTTT.

The chain recombines TRBV7-9 with TRBJ2-2; D remains ambiguous. CDR3 length equals 13 residues. The V end was cut by 6 bases, the J end by 5 bases, with 10 bases between. Germline-derived CDR1 and CDR2 are SEHNR and FQNEAQ (reference sequence). DNA for the CDR3: TGTGCCAGCAGTTCATACACGACCGGGGAGCTGTTTTTT. As protein: CASSSYTTGELFF.

V gene TRBV6-5 combines with J gene TRBJ1-6; TRBD1 agrees at 8 bases. Trimming at V came to 6 bases and at J to 8 bases, leaving 6 bases not matched to a gene. CDR1 is MNHEY and CDR2 is SVGAGI in the germline V gene. This CDR3 spans 14 amino acids. Here the CDR3 reads CASRTGGRHSPLHF. CDR3 bases: TGTGCCAGCAGAACAGGGGGACGGCATTCACCCCTCCACTTT.

The V and J genes are TRBV7-6 and TRBJ2-3, with TRBD2 as a possible D gene (6 bases). The CDR3 spans 16 residues. Germline V CDR1 and CDR2: SGHVS, FNYEAQ. Trimming shortened V by 5 bases and J by 1 base, and 16 bases separated the two germline ends. The CDR3 bases are TGTGCCAGCAGCGCGCTCCGGGACTTCCGCACAGATACGCAGTATTTT. Its translation: CASSALRDFRTDTQYF. Together with reference TRBV7-6 and TRBJ2-3, the CDR3 gives the full variable domain: GAGVSQSPRYKVTKRGQDVALRCDPISGHVSLYWYRQALGQGPEFLTYFNYEAQQDKSGLPNDRFSAERPEGSISTLTIQRTEQRDSAMYRCASSALRDFRTDTQYFGPGTRLTVL.

V gene TRBV2 combines with J gene TRBJ2-1; D is unclear. V was shortened by 7 bases and J by 0 bases, with 13 bases between the two germline ends. Germline values: CDR1 SNHLY, CDR2 FYNNEI. CDR3 length: 15 residues. CDR3: CASTKDISSYNEQFF. The CDR3 DNA follows: TGTGCCAGCACCAAAGACATTAGCTCCTACAATGAGCAGTTCTTC.

The J gene is TRBJ2-1, the V gene TRBV5-1, with TRBD2 matching over 10 bases. The germline gives CDR1 SGHRS, CDR2 YFSETQ. This CDR3 has 15 amino acids. Germline trimming cut 4 bases from V and 1 base from J; bases unmatched to any gene: 2. The CDR3: CASSGTSDSYNEQFF. CDR3 DNA sequence: TGCGCCAGCAGCGGGACTAGCGATTCCTACAATGAGCAGTTCTTC.

V is TRBV6-5 and J is TRBJ1-1; D perhaps matches TRBD1 (5 bases). Germline loops: CDR1 MNHEY, CDR2 SVGAGI. The CDR3 is made up of 13 amino acids. V was cut by 0 bases and J by 4 bases, with 6 bases left in between. The DNA of the CDR3 is TGTGCCAGCAGTTACTCACAGGCCACTGAAGCTTTCTTT. It is translated as CASSYSQATEAFF.

The rearrangement uses TRBV5-6 and TRBJ1-1; 8 bases line up with TRBD1. Germline V lookup: CDR1 SGHDT, CDR2 YYEEEE. The CDR3 is 16 amino acids. Trimming cost V 0 bases and J 6 bases; bases outside gene matches: 10. CDR3 loop: CASSLGDRGYFAEAFF. The CDR3 coding sequence is TGTGCCAGCAGCTTGGGCGACAGGGGCTATTTTGCTGAAGCTTTCTTT.

This sequence joins TRBV5-1 and TRBJ1-4, with 7 bases lining up with TRBD1. V shed 4 bases and J 7 bases; nucleotides not matched to a gene: 4. The length of the CDR3 is 13 residues. Germline V CDR1 and CDR2: SGHRS, YFSETQ. CDR3 loop: CASSNRGGEKLFF. The CDR3 DNA sequence: TGCGCCAGCAGCAACAGGGGCGGTGAAAAACTGTTTTTT.

The chain is built from TRBV12-3 or TRBV12-4 and TRBJ1-1; TRBD1 matches at 7 bases. V lost 2 bases and J lost 8; bases outside the gene matches: 5. The CDR3 extends over 13 amino acids. CDR3 amino acids: CASSLISRGEAFF. In nucleotides, the CDR3 is TGTGCCAGCAGTTTAATCTCCAGGGGGGAAGCTTTCTTT.

This chain links TRBV5-1 with TRBJ2-5; 9 nucleotides agree with TRBD2. Germline CDR1 is SGHRS and CDR2 is YFSETQ. This CDR3 spans 16 amino acids. Losses at the gene ends were 3 bases for V and 5 bases for J; bases not matched to a gene: 11. CDR3 region: CASSSPGGGARETQYF. CDR3 sequence (DNA): TGCGCCAGCAGCTCCCCGGGCGGGGGGGCCCGTGAGACCCAGTACTTC.

This chain joins TRBV4-1 and TRBJ1-5, with 7 bases that match TRBD1. The CDR3 loop spans 18 amino acids. Germline CDR1 MGHRA, CDR2 YSYEKL. With 5 bases clipped from V and 2 bases from J, the junction kept 15 bases outside the gene matches. For the CDR3, the DNA is TGCGCCAGCAGCGGCGGGGTAGGGGGCCTCGGGGGCAATCAGCCCCAGCATTTT. Translated, it gives CASSGGVGGLGGNQPQHF.

The J gene is TRBJ1-6, the V gene TRBV4-3; 9 positions match TRBD1. Unmatched junction bases numbered 2, after V lost 3 bases and J lost 5 bases. Germline values: CDR1 LGHNA, CDR2 YSLEER. This CDR3 contains 15 residues. The CDR3 DNA is TGCGCCAGCAGCCAGGACAGGGGAAATAATTCACCCCTCCACTTT. Encoded protein: CASSQDRGNNSPLHF.

The chain joins TRBV18 to TRBJ1-4; a weak D match, TRBD1 (5 bases). Between the trimmed V and J ends, which lost 5 bases and 7 bases, there was a span of 14 bases. Germline V CDR1 and CDR2: KGHSH, LQKENI. The CDR3 is 14 residues long. Here the CDR3 DNA reads TGTGCCAGCTCATCTCCAGGGAATGTTGAAAAACTGTTTTTT. Its translation: CASSSPGNVEKLFF.

This clone was counted a few times. The chain links TRBV15 to TRBJ2-3; 7 bases are shared with TRBD2. This CDR3 spans 15 amino acids. Germline V gives CDR1 LNHNV, CDR2 YYDKDF (reference sequence). V gave up 1 base and J gave up 0 bases; unmatched junction bases: 1. CDR3 protein: CATSRGGGSTDTQYF. CDR3 DNA sequence: TGTGCCACCAGCAGAGGGGGGGGAAGCACAGATACGCAGTATTTT.

The gene calls are TRBV29-1 and TRBJ2-3; 7 bases line up with TRBD2. Germline V gene lookup returns CDR1 SQVTM and CDR2 ANQGSEA. J was trimmed by 1 base and V by 6 bases; bases with no gene match: 4. The CDR3 is made up of 13 amino acids. The CDR3 spells CSVGLGGTDTQYF. The CDR3 DNA follows: TGCAGCGTCGGACTAGGGGGCACAGATACGCAGTATTTT.